What follows describes a single T cell receptor (beta chain). The CDR3 extends over 15 amino acids. CDR1 KGHSH and CDR2 LQKENI come from the germline V gene. The V and J ends lost 3 bases and 5 bases, in that order; junction bases with no gene match: 5. Libraries were prepared by immunoSEQ multiplex PCR; TCRdb keeps only in-frame clonotypes and omits some of them. This sample has over 50,000 clones, with 88% found just once. These data originate in a study of T cell changes during pregnancy in multiple sclerosis. This sequence joins TRBV18 and TRBJ2-5; 11 bases are a match to TRBD2. The source material was peripheral blood, sampled in the first trimester of pregnancy. This receptor was obtained from a female donor with multiple sclerosis, enrolled in a pregnancy study. The chain's CDR3 is CASSPTSGTGETQYF. The CDR3 DNA follows: TGTGCCAGCTCACCGACTAGCGGGACGGGGGAGACCCAGTACTTC.